Below, one T cell receptor beta chain is given with its context. What it binds is not known. Each donor was healthy, and each was a bone marrow donor. CDR3 size: 14 residues. Germline V gene data show CDR1 as SEHNR and CDR2 as FQNEAQ (reference sequence). The junction had 6 bases not matched to a gene; V was cut back by 3 bases and J by 6 bases. The sample is drawn from a study of cytomegalovirus exposure and HLA in healthy donors. At the level of the study: Earlier, about 180 million T cells were analyzed, and 117 million unique TCR beta sequences were found among them.

PCR was performed using 60 Vbeta and 13 Jbeta primers. TCRdb's copy holds only in-frame clones and misses some; the assay was immunoSEQ multiplex PCR. Of about 200,000 clones listed, about 83% are singletons. Study outcomes and limitations: While the bulk of TCR sequences proved rare, some public TCRs turned up in many donors. Within the data, a cluster of highly shared sequence variants was likely a sequencing artifact.

The chain is built from TRBV7-9 and TRBJ2-7; TRBD2 aligns across 9 bases. Source material: PBMCs. This TCR was recovered from a middle-aged man in good health and CMV-seropositive. CDR3 DNA: TGTGCCAGCAGCTTCGGAGCGGGAGGAGGCGAGCAGTACTTC. It yields the protein CASSFGAGGGEQYF.